The next 32 T cell receptor beta chains were all read from a single sample in a study of T-cell memory formation after mild COVID-19. Each CDR3 protein is one row after TCRdb ran MiXCR on the 5' RACE reads. The sample consists of fewer than 140,000 distinct CDR3 sequences, 9.5% to 15% of them appearing once. The sequencing sample was made of PBMCs or a T cell subset sorted from them (not recorded which). Source of these receptors: an adult woman who had mild COVID-19 (a few samples of this study predate the infection). Cell type and time point are not known.

This clonotype has a handful of counts. V usage is TRBV13 and J usage is TRBJ2-3, with TRBD2 identical over 13 bases. Germline lookup yields CDR1 PRHDT and CDR2 FYEKMQ (reference sequence). The J segment lost 2 bases and the V segment lost 4 bases, leaving 6 bases of the junction unmatched. The CDR3 length is 17 residues. The CDR3 DNA sequence: TGTGCCAGCAGCTCCGCGGGACTAGCGGGGATCACAGATACGCAGTATTTT. Translated: CASSSAGLAGITDTQYF.

The V call is TRBV20-1, the J call TRBJ2-7; possible D gene TRBD1, 6 bases. The CDR3 sequence is 14 residues long. Germline-derived CDR1 and CDR2 are DFQATT and SNEGSKA (reference sequence). Trimming pared 2 bases from V and 3 bases from J, leaving 14 bases between. The CDR3 sequence is CSARYRELFYEQYF. The CDR3 region has the DNA TGCAGTGCTAGATACAGGGAATTGTTCTACGAGCAGTACTTC.

V usage is TRBV30 and J usage is TRBJ2-3, with TRBD2 identical over 11 bases. Germline loops: CDR1 GTSNPN, CDR2 SVGIG (reference sequence). V gave up 8 bases and J gave up 1 base; unmatched junction bases: 14. The CDR3 runs 17 residues. CDR3 residues: CATITGTSGLGTDTQYF. CDR3 DNA sequence: TGTGCCACAATAACCGGGACTAGCGGTCTGGGCACAGATACGCAGTATTTT.

This clonotype was detected many times. The rearrangement uses TRBV7-2 and TRBJ2-1, with TRBD2 matching 7 bases. The CDR3 runs 15 residues. The trim removed 5 bases at V and 8 bases at J, leaving 12 bases unmatched. In germline, CDR1 is SGHTA, CDR2 FQGNSA. CDR3 region: CASSPRPGGVYEQFF. CDR3 sequence (DNA): TGTGCCAGCAGCCCCCGCCCGGGAGGTGTTTATGAGCAGTTCTTC.

Comment on this clonotype: A junction end diverges from the germline sequence, so it may reflect a read error. V is TRBV15 and J is TRBJ2-1; D may correspond to TRBD1 or TRBD2 (5 bases each). This CDR3 is built from 16 residues. Germline CDR1 and CDR2: LNHNV and YYDKDF (reference sequence). The CDR3 sequence: CATGSNEGLRYNEQFF. The CDR3 nucleotides are TGTGCCACCGGCAGCAACGAGGGGCTACGCTACAATGAGCAGTTCTTC.

This clonotype was recorded many times. The V gene is TRBV5-1, the J gene TRBJ2-3; D may match TRBD1 or TRBD2 (5 bases each). Trimming pared 4 bases from V and 2 bases from J, leaving 17 bases between. This CDR3 is 16 amino acids long. Germline V gene lookup returns CDR1 SGHRS and CDR2 YFSETQ. Here the CDR3 reads CASSQALGASTDTQYF. The DNA of the CDR3 is TGCGCCAGCAGCCAGGCCCTCGGGGCCTCCACAGATACGCAGTATTTT.

This clonotype was picked up a small number of times. J is TRBJ2-3 and V is TRBV6-4; D remains ambiguous. Germline V CDR1 and CDR2: MRHNA, SNTAGT. CDR3 size: 13 residues. Trimming pared 3 bases from V and 6 bases from J, leaving 10 bases between. The CDR3 coding sequence is TGTGCCAGCAGTGATCGGATTTGGGATACGCAGTATTTT. Translation gives CASSDRIWDTQYF.

This clonotype was seen a handful of times. This chain uses TRBV5-6 with TRBJ2-7; 8 positions agree with TRBD2. The V segment lost 4 bases and the J segment 1 base; nucleotides outside the gene matches: 4. Germline lookup yields CDR1 SGHDT and CDR2 YYEEEE. This CDR3 has 14 amino acids. The CDR3, as DNA: TGTGCCAGCAGCGCGACTAGCGTTTCCTACGAGCAGTACTTC. This codes for CASSATSVSYEQYF.

This clonotype was counted only a few times. The chain employs TRBV6-1 and TRBJ1-1, with D possibly TRBD1 on 5 matching bases. From germline, CDR1 is MNHNS and CDR2 SASEGT. The CDR3 has 15 residues. Trimming stripped 2 bases from V and 3 bases from J, with 13 bases between. The CDR3 protein is CASSEIGVADTEAFF. The CDR3 DNA reads as TGTGCCAGCAGTGAAATAGGGGTGGCGGACACTGAAGCTTTCTTT.

There are a few counts of this clonotype. The chain links TRBV11-2 to TRBJ2-5; no clear D. Germline V gives CDR1 SGHAT, CDR2 FQNNGV. V was trimmed by 1 base and J by 1 base, leaving 4 bases between them. The CDR3 totals 13 residues. Here the CDR3 DNA reads TGTGCCAGCAGCTTAGTGGTCCAAGAGACCCAGTACTTC. Translated, it gives CASSLVVQETQYF.

This clonotype has a handful of counts. The chain is built from TRBV9 and TRBJ2-3; a possible D gene is TRBD2 (5 bases). V gave up 2 bases and J gave up 0 bases, with 13 bases separating them. The germline CDR1 and CDR2 sequences are SGDLS and YYNGEE. CDR3 length: 16 residues. The CDR3 sequence: CASSVAGGGSTDTQYF. The CDR3 region has the DNA TGTGCCAGCAGCGTCGCCGGCGGAGGTAGCACAGATACGCAGTATTTT.

This rearrangement joins TRBV9 to TRBJ1-1; weak D call: TRBD1 (6 bases). The CDR3 runs to 16 residues. The V and J ends lost 0 bases and 4 bases respectively, with 16 bases between them. Looked up from germline, CDR1 is SGDLS and CDR2 is YYNGEE. CDR3 sequence reads: CASSVVTGPLGTEAFF. CDR3 coding DNA: TGTGCCAGCAGCGTAGTTACAGGGCCCCTGGGCACTGAAGCTTTCTTT. Supplemented by reference TRBV9 and TRBJ1-1, the full variable domain reads DSGVTQTPKHLITATGQRVTLRCSPRSGDLSVYWYQQSLDQGLQFLIQYYNGEERAKGNILERFSAQQFPDLHSELNLSSLELGDSALYFCASSVVTGPLGTEAFFGQGTRLTVV.

The J gene is TRBJ2-3, the V gene TRBV7-9; D remains ambiguous. V lost 3 bases, J lost 5 bases, and 6 bases lay in between. The germline V gene encodes CDR1 SEHNR and CDR2 FQNEAQ (reference sequence). This CDR3 has 12 residues. CDR3 in amino acids: CASSFWEDTQYF. The CDR3 coding sequence is TGTGCCAGCAGCTTCTGGGAAGATACGCAGTATTTT.

The genes are TRBV7-6 and TRBJ2-2; 9 bases map to TRBD2. Looked up from germline, CDR1 is SGHVS and CDR2 is FNYEAQ. Germline trimming cut 1 base from V and 4 bases from J; bases unmatched to any gene: 7. This CDR3 comprises 17 residues. CDR3 in amino acids: CASSLVGGRAATGELFF. Here the CDR3 DNA reads TGTGCCAGCAGCTTAGTAGGCGGGAGGGCCGCCACCGGGGAGCTGTTTTTT.

The table lists this clonotype with a few counts. V and J are TRBV5-6 and TRBJ2-7; D may be TRBD1 or TRBD2 (5 bases each). The germline V and J ends were trimmed by 0 bases and 2 bases, with 6 bases remaining between them. Per germline, CDR1 SGHDT and CDR2 YYEEEE. CDR3 length equals 13 residues. In nucleotides, the CDR3 is TGTGCCAGCAGCTTGGGGGACCCCTACGAGCAGTACTTC. This encodes CASSLGDPYEQYF.

This clonotype was observed a few times. The V call is TRBV7-9, the J call TRBJ2-2, with D tentatively TRBD1 or TRBD2 (5 bases each). This CDR3 contains 16 residues. Germline assignment: CDR1 SEHNR and CDR2 FQNEAQ (reference sequence). V gave up 3 bases and J gave up 0 bases, with 11 bases separating them. The CDR3 spells CASSLSGRANTGELFF. As DNA, the CDR3 is TGTGCCAGCAGCTTGTCGGGACGTGCGAACACCGGGGAGCTGTTTTTT.

There are a few counts of this clonotype. The chain recombines TRBV14 with TRBJ2-3; D remains unclear. This CDR3 is built from 13 residues. Trimming shortened V by 6 bases and J by 1 base, and 8 bases separated the two germline ends. Germline V lookup: CDR1 SGHDN, CDR2 FVKESK. CDR3 sequence reads: CASSRRGTDTQYF. In DNA, the CDR3 is TGTGCCAGCAGTCGCAGAGGCACAGATACGCAGTATTTT.

In its sample, this clonotype was seen a few times. The rearrangement links TRBV5-5 to TRBJ2-3; TRBD1 is a possible D gene (5 bases). Germline CDR1 and CDR2: SGHKS and YYEKEE (reference sequence). This CDR3 contains 14 residues. V was pared by 1 base and J by 1 base, with 7 bases between. This chain's CDR3 is CASSLPTGTDTQYF. Written as DNA, the CDR3 is TGTGCCAGCAGCTTGCCGACAGGCACAGATACGCAGTATTTT. Combining the CDR3 with reference TRBV5-5 and TRBJ2-3 gives the whole variable domain DAGVTQSPTHLIKTRGQQVTLRCSPISGHKSVSWYQQVLGQGPQFIFQYYEKEERGRGNFPDRFSARQFPNYSSELNVNALLLGDSALYLCASSLPTGTDTQYFGPGTRLTVL.

This clonotype was observed at least ten times. The chain combines TRBV5-1 with TRBJ2-3; TRBD1 agrees at 7 bases. The V and J ends lost 3 bases and 3 bases, in that order; junction bases with no gene match: 7. Germline V gene data show CDR1 as SGHRS and CDR2 as YFSETQ. The CDR3 length is 15 residues. Here the CDR3 reads CASSWDSRGTDTQYF. In DNA, the CDR3 is TGCGCCAGCAGCTGGGACAGCCGAGGGACAGATACGCAGTATTTT.

This clonotype was detected a few times. CDR3 region: CASSQDLSWRQPQHF. The DNA for the CDR3 is TGCGCCAGCAGCCAAGATTTGTCCTGGCGACAGCCCCAGCATTTT. The chain has TRBV4-3 and TRBJ1-5; no clear D. Trimming took 0 bases from V and 7 from J, leaving 13 bases between them. The CDR3 has 15 residues. CDR1 is LGHNA and CDR2 is YSLEER in the germline V gene.

This clonotype has a handful of counts. The V gene is TRBV7-9, the J gene TRBJ2-7; 8 nucleotides match TRBD2. The V gene's germline CDR1 is SEHNR and CDR2 FQNEAQ (reference sequence). CDR3 length: 13 residues. V was clipped by 5 bases and J by 9 bases; unmatched bases: 9. The CDR3 spells CASSTGRGGLQYF. In DNA form, the CDR3 reads TGTGCCAGCAGCACCGGGAGGGGGGGCTTGCAGTACTTC.

This clonotype has just a few counts. The gene calls are TRBV20-1 and TRBJ2-1; 10 nucleotides match TRBD2. Unmatched junction bases numbered 5, after V lost 0 bases and J lost 6 bases. The CDR3 sequence is 15 residues long. Per the germline V gene, CDR1 is DFQATT and CDR2 is SNEGSKA (reference sequence). The CDR3, as DNA: TGCAGTGCTAGAGATCAAGCGGGGGGGCTCAATGAGCAGTTCTTC. Its translation is CSARDQAGGLNEQFF.

This clonotype was seen a few times. The chain employs TRBV11-2 and TRBJ1-2; 9 nucleotides agree with TRBD1. V gave up 7 bases and J gave up 6 bases; unmatched junction bases: 15. This CDR3 spans 16 amino acids. The germline V gene has CDR1 SGHAT and CDR2 FQNNGV. CDR3 region: CASNHPSTRDRDGYTF. The DNA for the CDR3 is TGTGCCAGCAACCACCCATCGACCCGGGACAGGGATGGCTACACCTTC.

The J gene is TRBJ1-1, the V gene TRBV29-1; D may be TRBD1 (6 bases). Germline V CDR1 and CDR2: SQVTM, ANQGSEA. Between the trimmed V and J ends, which lost 2 bases and 5 bases, there was a span of 21 bases. The CDR3 contains 16 residues. The DNA of the CDR3 is TGCAGCGTTGAACCCATTGGGGACAACCTAGGTACTGAAGCTTTCTTT. Amino acids: CSVEPIGDNLGTEAFF.

This clonotype turned up a few times. The V gene is TRBV28, the J gene TRBJ2-2; D not certain. The CDR3 runs to 15 residues. Germline V gene sequence: CDR1 MDHEN, CDR2 SYDVKM. V was shortened by 4 bases and J by 8 bases, with 17 bases between the two germline ends. CDR3 nucleotides: TGTGCCAGCAGTTCCCTCGTTGTGGTTCCAGGGGAGCTGTTTTTT. Translating gives CASSSLVVVPGELFF. Complete variable domain (other parts from reference TRBV28 and TRBJ2-2): DVKVTQSSRYLVKRTGEKVFLECVQDMDHENMFWYRQDPGLGLRLIYFSYDVKMKEKGDIPEGYSVSREKKERFSLILESASTNQTSMYLCASSSLVVVPGELFFGEGSRLTVL.

The rearrangement joins TRBV5-1 to TRBJ2-1; 8 bases line up with TRBD2. The germline CDR1 and CDR2 sequences are SGHRS and YFSETQ. The CDR3 covers 15 residues. With V trimmed by 3 bases and J by 7 bases, 9 bases remained unmatched. The CDR3: CASSSPGASGNEQFF. CDR3 coding DNA: TGCGCCAGCAGCTCACCCGGGGCTAGCGGGAATGAGCAGTTCTTC.

This clonotype was counted between two and nine times. This chain joins TRBV7-9 and TRBJ2-1, with 11 bases fitting TRBD2. Germline loops: CDR1 SEHNR, CDR2 FQNEAQ (reference sequence). Trimming took 5 bases from V and 5 from J; bases not matched to a gene: 11. The CDR3 is 17 residues long. The CDR3 is CASSDPLAGGPNNEQFF. DNA for the CDR3: TGTGCCAGCAGCGACCCCTTAGCGGGAGGGCCTAACAATGAGCAGTTCTTC.

This chain uses TRBV29-1 with TRBJ2-7, with D possibly TRBD1 on 6 matching bases. The CDR3 sequence is 13 residues long. The V and J ends lost 6 bases and 0 bases respectively, with 12 bases between them. In germline, CDR1 is SQVTM, CDR2 ANQGSEA. This CDR3 reads CSVAGQSSYEQYF. CDR3 sequence (DNA): TGCAGCGTCGCAGGACAGAGCTCCTACGAGCAGTACTTC.

This clonotype was seen only once. The junction and the germline gene differ at one end; a read error may be behind it. The chain links TRBV30 to TRBJ2-1; TRBD2 matches 8 bases. Per the germline V gene, CDR1 is GTSNPN and CDR2 is SVGIG (reference sequence). The CDR3 extends over 16 amino acids. CDR3 amino acids: CDWSVSAGGSYNEQFF. DNA for the CDR3: TGTGACTGGAGTGTATCCGCGGGGGGCTCCTACAATGAGCAGTTCTTC.

This clonotype was seen only a few times. The chain recombines TRBV12-3 or TRBV12-4 with TRBJ2-1, with 10 bases aligning to TRBD2. J lost 6 bases, V lost 5 bases, and 7 bases had no gene match. CDR3 length equals 15 residues. CDR3 protein: CASSQTSGVFNEQFF. The CDR3 bases are TGTGCCAGCAGTCAAACTAGCGGGGTCTTCAATGAGCAGTTCTTC.

This clonotype showed up just a few times. The chain couples TRBV6-2 or TRBV6-3 to TRBJ2-7; 8 nucleotides agree with TRBD1. The CDR3 runs to 14 residues. Per germline, CDR1 MNHEY and CDR2 SVGEGT. Losses at the gene ends were 10 bases for V and 2 bases for J; bases not matched to a gene: 10. CDR3 nucleotide sequence: TGTGCCACCTGGGACCGGGACAGGACCTACGAGCAGTACTTC. Translated: CATWDRDRTYEQYF.

This clonotype was observed many times. This chain connects TRBV30 to TRBJ2-7; 8 nucleotides align to TRBD2. CDR1 and CDR2 from the germline V gene are GTSNPN and SVGIG (reference sequence). V lost 7 bases, J lost 11 bases, and 10 bases stayed unmatched. The CDR3 extends over 11 amino acids. The CDR3 spells CALWGGGQKYF. In DNA form, the CDR3 reads TGTGCCTTGTGGGGCGGGGGGCAGAAGTACTTC.